One sample yielded the 31 T cell receptor beta chains listed below, sequenced in a study of spatial heterogeneity in lung cancer. Findings of the study overall: For expanded intratumoral alpha and beta TCRs, counts tracked tumor mutation counts.

MiXCR, run by TCRdb on the 5' RACE reads, gives a single entry per CDR3 protein. The table has some 4,200 distinct CDR3 sequences, 30% to 45% seen once. Antigens of these TCRs are unknown. The time point is: sample taken at primary tumor resection. Sequenced here: lung tumor tissue, sampled at surgery. The receptor set was obtained from a male donor with early-stage non-small cell lung cancer.

This chain joins TRBV10-2 and TRBJ2-5; TRBD2 matches 8 bases. The CDR3 length is 14 residues. The J segment lost 4 bases and the V segment lost 10 bases, leaving 11 bases of the junction unmatched. Germline V gene lookup returns CDR1 WSHSY and CDR2 SAAADI. CDR3 sequence reads: CATGRVAPGETQYF. The CDR3 DNA sequence: TGCGCCACCGGGAGGGTAGCTCCCGGAGAGACCCAGTACTTC.

This clonotype was observed many times. J is TRBJ2-3 and V is TRBV12-3 or TRBV12-4; D may correspond to TRBD1 or TRBD2 (6 bases each). Trimming removed 7 bases at V and 3 bases at J, with 17 bases between. This CDR3 is 15 amino acids long. The CDR3 sequence is CASTTSGARTDTQYF. In nucleotides, the CDR3 is TGTGCCAGCACTACTTCGGGGGCACGGACAGATACGCAGTATTTT.

This rearrangement joins TRBV5-1 to TRBJ1-1, with 9 bases that match TRBD1. V dropped 3 bases and J dropped 6; count of bases not matched to a gene: 6. Per germline, CDR1 SGHRS and CDR2 YFSETQ. CDR3 length: 14 residues. CDR3 DNA sequence: TGCGCCAGCAGCTCGGGACAGGGTGGGTCTGAAGCTTTCTTT. Its protein product is CASSSGQGGSEAFF.

Written as DNA, the CDR3 is TGTGCCAGCAGCTTAGCTCCCAGAGCCCATGCCTATAGCGGGGGGTACGAGCAGTACTTC. Translated: CASSLAPRAHAYSGGYEQYF. The chain couples TRBV7-2 to TRBJ2-7; 10 positions agree with TRBD2. The CDR3 is 20 amino acids. The V gene's germline CDR1 is SGHTA and CDR2 FQGNSA. J gave up 4 bases and V 0 bases, and 18 bases lay outside the gene matches.

By share, this clonotype ranks as medium-sized (0.01 to 0.1%). The rearrangement uses TRBV5-1 and TRBJ2-2; 10 bases match TRBD2. The CDR3 has 17 amino acids. The trim removed 0 bases at V and 2 bases at J, leaving 4 bases unmatched. The germline V gene has CDR1 SGHRS and CDR2 YFSETQ. The CDR3 region is CASSLGRTSGNTGELFF. Written as DNA, the CDR3 is TGCGCCAGCAGCTTGGGGAGGACTAGCGGAAACACCGGGGAGCTGTTTTTT.

The chain is built from TRBV7-9 and TRBJ2-3, with D possibly TRBD1 on 6 matching bases. CDR1 and CDR2 from the germline V gene are SEHNR and FQNEAQ (reference sequence). The length of the CDR3 is 16 residues. V was cut by 4 bases and J by 3 bases, with 17 bases left in between. This CDR3 is CASSYRVGSETDTQYF. For the CDR3, the DNA is TGTGCCAGCAGCTACAGGGTGGGCAGTGAAACAGATACGCAGTATTTT.

Relative to its sample, this clonotype is medium-sized. The chain carries TRBV5-1 and TRBJ2-7, with a weak D call TRBD2 (6 bases). Per the germline V gene, CDR1 is SGHRS and CDR2 is YFSETQ. The ends were cut back, 3 bases at V and 0 bases at J, with 10 bases in the middle. This CDR3 contains 14 residues. The CDR3 nucleotides read TGCGCCAGCAGCTCGGGGGACGACTCCTACGAGCAGTACTTC. Protein product: CASSSGDDSYEQYF.

J is TRBJ2-1 and V is TRBV6-2 or TRBV6-3; D is perhaps TRBD2 (5 bases). The ends were cut back, 2 bases at V and 0 bases at J, with 11 bases in the middle. The germline gives CDR1 MNHEY, CDR2 SVGEGT. The CDR3 totals 16 residues. CDR3 sequence: CASSYGVGSSYNEQFF. The CDR3 nucleotides are TGTGCCAGCAGTTACGGGGTGGGGAGCTCCTACAATGAGCAGTTCTTC.

By sample fraction, this clonotype is large. The rearrangement joins TRBV18 to TRBJ2-7; 8 nucleotides match TRBD1. Germline trimming cut 2 bases from V and 1 base from J; bases unmatched to any gene: 13. This CDR3 spans 18 amino acids. The germline CDR1 and CDR2 sequences are KGHSH and LQKENI. CDR3 loop: CASSPGSGGAGSSYEQYF. The CDR3 DNA follows: TGTGCCAGCTCACCAGGATCAGGGGGCGCCGGCTCATCCTACGAGCAGTACTTC.

The chain recombines TRBV2 with TRBJ2-7, with a possible D match to TRBD2 (6 bases). The ends were cut back, 6 bases at V and 7 bases at J, with 19 bases in the middle. CDR1 and CDR2 from the germline V gene are SNHLY and FYNNEI. The CDR3 contains 14 residues. The CDR3 reads CASRPLGGSGEQYF. Written as DNA, the CDR3 is TGTGCCAGCAGACCTCTTGGGGGGTCGGGAGAGCAGTACTTC.

This clonotype is labeled medium-sized (0.01 to 0.1%). The chain is built from TRBV7-3 and TRBJ2-2; D uncertain. This CDR3 spans 14 amino acids. V shed 2 bases and J shed 0 bases, with 4 bases lying between them. Germline CDR1 and CDR2: SGHTA and FQGTGA. DNA for the CDR3: TGTGCCAGCAGCTTAGCTCCGAACACCGGGGAGCTGTTTTTT. Translation: CASSLAPNTGELFF.

This chain joins TRBV11-2 and TRBJ2-7; the D gene is possibly TRBD1 (6 bases). Looked up from germline, CDR1 is SGHAT and CDR2 is FQNNGV. There are 14 residues in the CDR3. V shed 3 bases and J shed 5 bases, with 14 bases lying between them. The CDR3 DNA reads TGTGCCAGCAGCTTGAACAGGGACCTCAACGAGCAGTACTTC. Translation: CASSLNRDLNEQYF.

In nucleotides, the CDR3 is TGTGCCAGCACTAGCTTAGCGGGGTCCACCAATGAGCAGTTCTTC. The encoded protein is CASTSLAGSTNEQFF. V usage is TRBV2 and J usage is TRBJ2-1; 8 bases match TRBD2. The V segment lost 7 bases and the J segment 6 bases; nucleotides outside the gene matches: 11. CDR3 length equals 15 residues. The germline CDR1 and CDR2 sequences are SNHLY and FYNNEI.

In nucleotides, the CDR3 is TGTGCCAGCGCCGGGACAGGGAATGTCGAGCAGTACTTC. This translates into CASAGTGNVEQYF. This rearrangement joins TRBV2 to TRBJ2-7; 9 bases line up with TRBD1. Losses at the gene ends were 8 bases for V and 6 bases for J; bases not matched to a gene: 8. The CDR3 consists of 13 residues. CDR1 and CDR2 (germline): SNHLY, FYNNEI.

This clonotype is deemed medium-sized. V gene TRBV5-1 combines with J gene TRBJ2-5, with D uncertain. This CDR3 comprises 14 residues. V lost 0 bases and J 4 bases, leaving 10 bases between the germline ends. Germline CDR1 is SGHRS and CDR2 is YFSETQ. The CDR3 region is CASSLGTQLETQYF. CDR3 bases: TGCGCCAGCAGCTTGGGCACACAGCTAGAGACCCAGTACTTC. Together with reference TRBV5-1 and TRBJ2-5, the CDR3 gives the full variable domain: KAGVTQTPRYLIKTRGQQVTLSCSPISGHRSVSWYQQTPGQGLQFLFEYFSETQRNKGNFPGRFSGRQFSNSRSEMNVSTLELGDSALYLCASSLGTQLETQYFGPGTRLLVL.

This clonotype was seen many times. The rearrangement uses TRBV2 and TRBJ1-1; a possible D gene is TRBD1 (5 bases). This CDR3 region has 12 residues. The germline V and J ends were trimmed by 4 bases and 6 bases, with 9 bases remaining between them. Germline-derived CDR1 and CDR2 are SNHLY and FYNNEI. CDR3 protein: CASSVWGAEAFF. Here the CDR3 DNA reads TGTGCCAGCAGTGTCTGGGGGGCTGAAGCTTTCTTT.

This clonotype was picked up a small number of times. The chain employs TRBV7-9 and TRBJ2-2; D tentatively fits TRBD1 or TRBD2 (5 bases each). Germline lookup yields CDR1 SEHNR and CDR2 FQNEAQ (reference sequence). The CDR3 is 15 amino acids. Trimming took off 1 base at V and 9 bases at J, with 15 bases between the two ends. The CDR3 DNA reads as TGTGCCAGCAGCTTAGGGGACCGACCGGCGCGGGAGCTGTTTTTT. Translation: CASSLGDRPARELFF.

This clonotype was seen at least ten times. V and J are TRBV7-2 and TRBJ1-1; 8 nucleotides line up with TRBD1. This CDR3 contains 21 residues. V was pared by 1 base and J by 0 bases, with 19 bases of the junction left unmatched. The germline gives CDR1 SGHTA, CDR2 FQGNSA. CDR3 amino acids: CASSLGGTGLSIWRVNTEAFF. The CDR3 coding sequence is TGTGCCAGCAGCTTAGGGGGGACAGGATTATCCATCTGGCGGGTGAACACTGAAGCTTTCTTT.

This clonotype is large in the sample. This sequence joins TRBV11-3 and TRBJ2-5; 11 positions match TRBD1. J lost 5 bases, V lost 5 bases, and 4 bases had no gene match. The germline V gene encodes CDR1 SGHNT and CDR2 YENEEA. There are 14 residues in the CDR3. Written as DNA, the CDR3 is TGTGCCAGCAGCCGGACAGGGGGCGTGGAGACCCAGTACTTC. Protein product: CASSRTGGVETQYF.

The chain uses TRBV5-1 and TRBJ2-2, with 7 positions matching TRBD1. J was trimmed by 6 bases and V by 4 bases; bases with no gene match: 15. Germline loops: CDR1 SGHRS, CDR2 YFSETQ. CDR3 length: 17 amino acids. The CDR3 DNA reads as TGCGCCAGCAGCAAAGGGGCCACAGGGGAGTTCGCCGGGGAGCTGTTTTTT. This gives the protein CASSKGATGEFAGELFF.

Within the sample, this clonotype is medium-sized. V gene TRBV5-1 combines with J gene TRBJ1-1; the D gene is possibly TRBD1 (6 bases). V dropped 4 bases and J dropped 0 bases, with 22 bases sitting between them. Germline lookup yields CDR1 SGHRS and CDR2 YFSETQ. The CDR3 covers 18 residues. The CDR3 DNA follows: TGCGCCAGCAGCCCAGAGGGGGGAATGAACGGAATGAACACTGAAGCTTTCTTT. The encoded protein is CASSPEGGMNGMNTEAFF.

This clonotype was seen ten or more times. The gene calls are TRBV4-1 and TRBJ2-7; TRBD2 aligns across 10 bases. J lost 0 bases, V lost 4 bases, and 6 bases had no gene match. Germline-derived CDR1 and CDR2 are MGHRA and YSYEKL. The CDR3 contains 16 residues. The CDR3, as DNA: TGCGCCAGCAGCCCTTCCGGGACTAGCGTCTCCTACGAGCAGTACTTC. It translates to CASSPSGTSVSYEQYF.

This clonotype was picked up many times. The chain is built from TRBV5-1 and TRBJ1-3, with a tentative D call TRBD1 (5 bases). V lost 0 bases and J 0 bases, leaving 7 bases between the germline ends. The CDR3 runs 15 residues. CDR1 is SGHRS, CDR2 YFSETQ, per germline. The CDR3 loop is CASSLGGYSGNTIYF. The DNA for the CDR3 is TGCGCCAGCAGCTTGGGGGGGTACTCTGGAAACACCATATATTTT.

The V gene is TRBV7-6, the J gene TRBJ2-5; possible D gene TRBD2, 5 bases. Trimming removed 3 bases at V and 7 bases at J, with 12 bases between. Germline-derived CDR1 and CDR2 are SGHVS and FNYEAQ. The CDR3 covers 13 residues. DNA of the CDR3: TGTGCCAGCAGCTTTTCCGGGGTGGTGACCCAGTACTTC. Translating it yields CASSFSGVVTQYF.

In this sample, this clonotype is medium-sized. The chain couples TRBV6-5 to TRBJ2-7; TRBD2 matches at 8 bases. There are 13 residues in the CDR3. Germline V gives CDR1 MNHEY, CDR2 SVGAGI. J was trimmed by 5 bases and V by 4 bases; bases with no gene match: 4. CDR3 coding DNA: TGTGCCAGCAGTTCGGGAGGGGACAACGAGCAGTACTTC. It encodes CASSSGGDNEQYF.

By share of the sample, this clonotype is medium-sized (0.01 to 0.1%). The rearrangement links TRBV28 to TRBJ2-7; D is ambiguous. This CDR3 comprises 11 residues. Trimming cost V 3 bases and J 5 bases, with 5 bases left between them. CDR1 and CDR2 (germline): MDHEN, SYDVKM. CDR3 protein: CASSFIHEQYF. The CDR3 bases are TGTGCCAGCAGTTTCATCCACGAGCAGTACTTC.

This clonotype counts as medium-sized. The chain combines TRBV2 with TRBJ1-1, with TRBD1 identical over 8 bases. V dropped 7 bases and J dropped 4; count of bases not matched to a gene: 8. Germline loops: CDR1 SNHLY, CDR2 FYNNEI. This CDR3 contains 14 residues. The CDR3 reads CASTDRGAGTEAFF. CDR3 in DNA: TGTGCCAGCACCGACAGGGGTGCCGGCACTGAAGCTTTCTTT.

The rearrangement uses TRBV18 and TRBJ1-5; D is uncertain. Germline CDR1 reads KGHSH; CDR2 reads LQKENI. CDR3 length: 12 residues. V was pared by 2 bases and J by 4 bases, with 3 bases between. The CDR3 region has the DNA TGTGCCAGCTCACCAGGGAATCAGCCCCAGCATTTT. This encodes CASSPGNQPQHF.

The chain combines TRBV5-1 with TRBJ2-1; 9 nucleotides line up with TRBD2. This CDR3 is built from 15 residues. Germline trimming cut 2 bases from V and 8 bases from J; bases unmatched to any gene: 8. Germline V gene data show CDR1 as SGHRS and CDR2 as YFSETQ. The chain's CDR3 is CASSFLAGAGHEQFF. The CDR3 bases are TGCGCCAGCAGCTTTTTAGCGGGAGCGGGCCATGAGCAGTTCTTC.

The chain joins TRBV7-9 to TRBJ1-1, with a weak D call TRBD1 (5 bases). Germline V CDR1 and CDR2: SEHNR, FQNEAQ (reference sequence). Between the trimmed V and J ends, which lost 5 bases and 11 bases, there was a span of 21 bases. The CDR3 is made up of 14 amino acids. This CDR3 is CASSRGGAEGDAFF. CDR3 bases: TGTGCCAGCAGCCGAGGCGGGGCCGAAGGCGATGCTTTCTTT.

The chain employs TRBV20-1 and TRBJ2-1, with 12 bases that match TRBD1. The V and J ends lost 2 bases and 6 bases, in that order; junction bases with no gene match: 5. The CDR3 totals 15 residues. Germline values: CDR1 DFQATT, CDR2 SNEGSKA (reference sequence). The CDR3: CSARRWDRGLNEQFF. The CDR3 DNA sequence: TGCAGTGCTAGAAGGTGGGACAGGGGGCTCAATGAGCAGTTCTTC.